A single sample is the source of the 20 T cell receptor beta chains below, sequenced in a study of CD8+CD57+ T cells in acquired aplastic anemia. CDR3 and TCR beta VDJ profiling relied on genomic DNA as the template. TCRdb called the reads again in MiXCR, with one record for every CDR3 protein. This sample has 120,000 or so distinct CDR3 sequences, with almost 40% found just once. Individuals selected for sequencing had exhibited CD8+CD57+ cell expansion on flow cytometry. Sequencing was done on a sample of sorted CD4+, CD8+, or CD8+CD57+ T cells (not recorded which) from PBMCs. The receptors derive from a human donor with aplastic anemia.

In the case of this clonotype: Its ends do not fully match the called genes, so a read error is possible. The chain carries TRBV19 and TRBJ1-1; TRBD1 agrees at 7 bases. This CDR3 is 13 amino acids long. CDR1 is LNHDA and CDR2 is SQIVND in the germline V gene (reference sequence). CDR3 in DNA: TGTGCCAGTAGCGTCAGGGGGGATACTGGAGCTTTCTTT. Protein: CASSVRGDTGAFF.

This clonotype was detected ten times or more. V gene TRBV20-1 combines with J gene TRBJ2-5; 7 bases agree with TRBD1. Trimming took 4 bases from V and 5 from J; bases not matched to a gene: 13. The CDR3 sequence is 15 residues long. The V gene's germline CDR1 is DFQATT and CDR2 SNEGSKA (reference sequence). The CDR3 loop reads CSATRTGTRRETQYF. CDR3 nucleotide sequence: TGCAGTGCTACCCGGACAGGAACACGCAGGGAGACCCAGTACTTC.

This clonotype was found many times. The chain recombines TRBV10-3 with TRBJ2-5, with a possible D match to TRBD2 (6 bases). Germline lookup yields CDR1 ENHRY and CDR2 SYGVKD. Trimming cost V 0 bases and J 0 bases, with 17 bases left between them. The length of the CDR3 is 18 residues. CDR3 nucleotides: TGTGCCATCAGTGAGTCGAGGAGGGGACCGAGGTACCAAGAGACCCAGTACTTC. Translating it yields CAISESRRGPRYQETQYF.

This clonotype was seen at least ten times. The V call is TRBV5-1, the J call TRBJ2-5; D gene uncertain. Germline V gene lookup returns CDR1 SGHRS and CDR2 YFSETQ. This CDR3 region has 11 residues. Trimming left V 4 bases short and J 9 bases short, with 10 bases between. The CDR3 sequence: CASSIPGAQYF. The DNA for the CDR3 is TGCGCCAGCAGCATCCCAGGAGCCCAGTACTTC. The whole variable domain, remainder taken from reference TRBV5-1 and TRBJ2-5, is KAGVTQTPRYLIKTRGQQVTLSCSPISGHRSVSWYQQTPGQGLQFLFEYFSETQRNKGNFPGRFSGRQFSNSRSEMNVSTLELGDSALYLCASSIPGAQYFGPGTRLLVL.

This clonotype was recorded many times. The V call is TRBV5-1, the J call TRBJ2-2; 9 nucleotides agree with TRBD1. The CDR3 spans 15 residues. Germline V gene data show CDR1 as SGHRS and CDR2 as YFSETQ. The junction had 9 bases not matched to a gene; V was cut back by 7 bases and J by 5 bases. Here the CDR3 DNA reads TGCGCCAGCGGAATACTCGGGACAGGGACCGGGGAGCTGTTTTTT. The encoded protein is CASGILGTGTGELFF.

The chain's CDR3 is CAISEGQGQPQHF. CDR3 in DNA: TGTGCCATCAGTGAGGGGCAGGGTCAGCCCCAGCATTTT. The chain joins TRBV10-3 to TRBJ1-5; a possible D gene is TRBD1 (5 bases). V lost 2 bases, J lost 6 bases, and 8 bases lay in between. The CDR3 totals 13 residues. Germline CDR1 is ENHRY and CDR2 is SYGVKD.

This clonotype was counted between two and nine times. The rearrangement joins TRBV5-6 to TRBJ2-3, with 8 bases matching TRBD1. Losses at the gene ends were 2 bases for V and 7 bases for J; bases not matched to a gene: 9. The length of the CDR3 is 15 residues. Germline CDR1 is SGHDT and CDR2 is YYEEEE. The CDR3 protein is CASSFRGRGRNTQYF. The CDR3 nucleotides are TGTGCCAGCAGCTTTCGGGGCAGGGGGCGGAATACGCAGTATTTT.

This clonotype was recorded many times. V usage is TRBV15 and J usage is TRBJ1-3; 10 bases map to TRBD1. The CDR3 extends over 15 amino acids. Germline values: CDR1 LNHNV, CDR2 YYDKDF (reference sequence). J was trimmed by 4 bases and V by 5 bases; bases with no gene match: 5. The CDR3 loop reads CATSYDRGQGNTIYF. The CDR3 coding sequence is TGTGCCACCAGCTATGACAGGGGGCAAGGAAACACCATATATTTT.

This clonotype was seen many times. The chain joins TRBV20-1 to TRBJ1-2, with 7 bases that match TRBD1. The CDR3 extends over 13 amino acids. Trimming removed 3 bases from V and 8 bases from J; junction bases left unmatched: 9. Germline CDR1 and CDR2: DFQATT and SNEGSKA (reference sequence). The CDR3 here is CSARPETGRGYTF. CDR3 bases: TGCAGTGCTAGGCCCGAGACAGGGCGCGGCTACACCTTC.

This clonotype was seen at least ten times. The gene calls are TRBV15 and TRBJ2-5; D tentatively reads TRBD1 or TRBD2 (5 bases each). With 1 base removed from V and 3 bases from J, the gap between germline ends came to 15 bases. Germline CDR1 and CDR2: LNHNV and YYDKDF (reference sequence). This CDR3 is 16 amino acids long. Written as DNA, the CDR3 is TGTGCCACCAGCAGAGGGGGACGGTGGGAAAAAGAGACCCAGTACTTC. Protein product: CATSRGGRWEKETQYF.

This clonotype has a count of ten or more. This rearrangement joins TRBV29-1 to TRBJ1-1; 10 nucleotides match TRBD1. CDR1 and CDR2 from the germline V gene are SQVTM and ANQGSEA. The junction had 4 bases not matched to a gene; V was cut back by 7 bases and J by 5 bases. The CDR3 has 12 residues. Written as DNA, the CDR3 is TGCAGCGGAGACAGGGGGCGAACTGAAGCTTTCTTT. Protein product: CSGDRGRTEAFF.

This clonotype was detected ten times or more. This chain links TRBV4-1 with TRBJ1-6; no clear D gene. Trimming cost V 2 bases and J 4 bases, with 6 bases left between them. In germline, CDR1 is MGHRA, CDR2 YSYEKL. CDR3 length: 14 residues. In nucleotides, the CDR3 is TGCGCCAGCAGCCAACAAGGGTATAATTCACCCCTCCACTTT. It specifies CASSQQGYNSPLHF.

The gene calls are TRBV19 and TRBJ1-1; D is unclear. CDR3 length: 14 residues. Germline-derived CDR1 and CDR2 are LNHDA and SQIVND (reference sequence). The V end was cut by 2 bases, the J end by 4 bases, with 11 bases between. The chain's CDR3 is CASSITRRSTEAFF. The DNA for the CDR3 is TGTGCCAGTAGTATAACCCGGAGGAGCACTGAAGCTTTCTTT.

This clonotype came up a few times. The chain couples TRBV2 to TRBJ2-1; D ambiguous. CDR3 length equals 15 residues. Trimming cost V 1 base and J 0 bases, with 7 bases left between them. The germline gives CDR1 SNHLY, CDR2 FYNNEI. Here the CDR3 DNA reads TGTGCCAGCAGTGAAGAGGGTGTCTCCTACAATGAGCAGTTCTTC. This codes for CASSEEGVSYNEQFF.

Ten or more counts support this clonotype. The rearrangement uses TRBV5-1 and TRBJ2-7; D perhaps matches TRBD2 (6 bases). This CDR3 spans 15 amino acids. Germline V gene sequence: CDR1 SGHRS, CDR2 YFSETQ. V was shortened by 4 bases and J by 0 bases, with 14 bases between the two germline ends. CDR3 bases: TGCGCCAGCAGCCCCGGGGGATTGAGCTCCTACGAGCAGTACTTC. Encoded protein: CASSPGGLSSYEQYF.

This chain connects TRBV5-1 to TRBJ2-1; 14 positions agree with TRBD2. CDR1 and CDR2 from the germline V gene are SGHRS and YFSETQ. The CDR3 totals 18 residues. V shed 6 bases and J 4 bases; nucleotides not matched to a gene: 12. The DNA for the CDR3 is TGCGCCAGCAACCGGGGAGGACTAGCGGGAGGTGTATACAATGAGCAGTTCTTC. This encodes CASNRGGLAGGVYNEQFF.

This clonotype was detected a few times. One end of the junction does not line up with germline, which may come from a read error. The chain carries TRBV10-3 and TRBJ2-5; D remains unclear. CDR1 ENHRY and CDR2 SYGVKD come from the germline V gene. The CDR3 consists of 15 residues. The CDR3 sequence: CAISEALTSQEAQYF. The CDR3 DNA sequence: TGTGCCATCAGTGAGGCTCTAACCTCACAAGAGGCCCAGTACTTC.

V gene TRBV20-1 combines with J gene TRBJ2-7; 10 bases line up with TRBD1. Trimming cost V 6 bases and J 7 bases; bases outside gene matches: 9. This CDR3 is 13 amino acids long. Germline V gives CDR1 DFQATT, CDR2 SNEGSKA (reference sequence). This chain's CDR3 is CSAKGQGSREQYF. The CDR3 DNA sequence: TGCAGTGCCAAGGGACAGGGGAGTAGGGAGCAGTACTTC.

This clonotype was seen many times. V usage is TRBV12-3 or TRBV12-4 and J usage is TRBJ2-7; D is undetermined. This CDR3 has 12 residues. The V and J ends lost 0 bases and 4 bases respectively, with 4 bases between them. CDR3 protein: CASSLARYEQYF. Here the CDR3 DNA reads TGTGCCAGCAGTTTAGCCCGTTACGAGCAGTACTTC.

The genes are TRBV5-1 and TRBJ1-2, with 8 bases aligning to TRBD1. The CDR3 has 15 amino acids. Germline trimming cut 1 base from V and 3 bases from J; bases unmatched to any gene: 5. Germline lookup yields CDR1 SGHRS and CDR2 YFSETQ. The CDR3 DNA reads as TGCGCCAGCAGCTTGTTGGGACAGGACGACTATGGCTACACCTTC. Its translation is CASSLLGQDDYGYTF.